This TCR beta chain was identified during a study of blood T cell repertoires in COVID-19. In the study overall: Collection of acute and convalescent COVID-19 samples took place in the United States, Italy and Spain. PBMCs, B-cell-depleted T cells, or T cells provided the cDNA or gDNA that made up the material.

Trimming took 2 bases from V and 6 from J; bases not matched to a gene: 4. The germline CDR1 and CDR2 sequences are SGDLS and YYNGEE. This CDR3 has 14 residues. Original processing notes: Estimated nucleated cell counts came from reference gene primer amplification. TCRdb's copy holds only in-frame clones and misses some; the assay was immunoSEQ multiplex PCR. V and J calls and clone size come straight from that table; D and trimming were deduced from the DNA. The repertoire holds about 40,000 clones, with roughly 77% as singletons. V is TRBV9 and J is TRBJ2-2, with 7 positions matching TRBD2. The sequencing sample was made of peripheral blood. The sequence derives from an elderly man with acute or convalescent COVID-19. As DNA, the CDR3 is TGTGCCAGCAGCGTTAGGACTAGACCCGGGGAGCTGTTTTTT. Amino acid sequence: CASSVRTRPGELFF.